One and the same sample provided the 11 T cell receptor beta chains below, sequenced in a study of CD8 T cells in ankylosing spondylitis. A single record per CDR3 protein comes from TCRdb applying MiXCR to the 5' RACE reads. The table includes around 100,000 distinct CDR3 sequences, around 24% detected once. Sequenced material: synovial fluid, either unsorted or a sorted T cell fraction (not recorded which). These receptors originate from a male donor with ankylosing spondylitis.

A few counts support this clonotype. The chain carries TRBV12-3 or TRBV12-4 and TRBJ2-1, with 7 nucleotides matching TRBD1. The CDR3 length is 18 residues. V lost 5 bases and J lost 3; bases outside the gene matches: 16. This chain's CDR3 is CASSLGTVVVGVYNEQFF. CDR3 coding DNA: TGTGCCAGCAGTCTCGGGACAGTGGTAGTAGGGGTCTACAATGAGCAGTTCTTC.

This clonotype was counted a few times. This chain connects TRBV20-1 to TRBJ2-1; D possibly uses TRBD1 or TRBD2 (5 bases each). This CDR3 is built from 17 residues. The germline V gene has CDR1 DFQATT and CDR2 SNEGSKA (reference sequence). The ends were cut back, 1 base at V and 0 bases at J, with 16 bases in the middle. CDR3 in amino acids: CSARALDSGFSYNEQFF. DNA for the CDR3: TGCAGTGCTAGAGCACTTGACAGCGGATTCTCCTACAATGAGCAGTTCTTC.

V and J are TRBV18 and TRBJ1-5; maybe TRBD1 (5 bases). The CDR3 runs 12 residues. The V gene's germline CDR1 is KGHSH and CDR2 LQKENI. Trimming removed 4 bases at V and 6 bases at J, with 7 bases between. DNA of the CDR3: TGTGCCAGCTCACAAGGGGTTCAGCCCCAGCATTTT. This encodes CASSQGVQPQHF.

This clonotype was detected a few times. The chain combines TRBV9 with TRBJ2-5; D gene ambiguous. The CDR3 has 15 amino acids. The V and J ends lost 0 bases and 5 bases respectively, with 14 bases between them. Looked up from germline, CDR1 is SGDLS and CDR2 is YYNGEE. CDR3 loop: CASSVVDTALETQYF. The DNA of the CDR3 is TGTGCCAGCAGCGTAGTAGATACAGCCCTTGAGACCCAGTACTTC.

This clonotype occurred a few times. This chain joins TRBV29-1 and TRBJ1-3, with D uncertain. V gave up 7 bases and J gave up 3 bases, with 13 bases separating them. The CDR3 runs 13 residues. Germline V gene sequence: CDR1 SQVTM, CDR2 ANQGSEA. The CDR3 region is CSAKTTGGNTIYF. The CDR3 nucleotides read TGCAGCGCCAAAACCACGGGTGGAAACACCATATATTTT.

This sequence joins TRBV6-1 and TRBJ1-1; TRBD1 agrees at 10 bases. CDR1 MNHNS and CDR2 SASEGT come from the germline V gene. CDR3 length equals 13 residues. V lost 4 bases, J lost 5 bases, and 1 base stayed unmatched. CDR3 DNA sequence: TGTGCCAGCAGTGGGACAGGGGGGACTGAAGCTTTCTTT. Translating gives CASSGTGGTEAFF.

Note on this clonotype: The DNA is omitted, as the CDR3 cannot be located on it reliably, and the CDR3 follows TCRdb's listing. The CDR3 region is CASGLAVDRESSYEQYV. The chain uses TRBV12-5 and TRBJ2-7; TRBD1 was called by the table and not checked on the DNA. Per germline, CDR1 LGHNT and CDR2 FRNRAP. The CDR3 spans 17 residues, counting both ends.

J is TRBJ2-3 and V is TRBV3-1; no reliable D call. Germline V gene sequence: CDR1 LGHDT, CDR2 YNNKEL (reference sequence). Trimming shortened V by 7 bases and J by 2 bases, and 19 bases separated the two germline ends. The CDR3 extends over 16 amino acids. In nucleotides, the CDR3 is TGTGCCAGCACCTCCCTCGCGAGTTCACCCACAGATACGCAGTATTTT. This encodes CASTSLASSPTDTQYF.

This clonotype was found a few times. The V and J genes are TRBV9 and TRBJ2-4, with TRBD2 matching over 9 bases. Trimming at V came to 4 bases and at J to 5 bases, leaving 22 bases not matched to a gene. The length of the CDR3 is 20 residues. Germline V gene lookup returns CDR1 SGDLS and CDR2 YYNGEE. This chain's CDR3 is CASSIRAGGRGSVQQNIQYF. The CDR3, as DNA: TGTGCCAGCAGCATCCGGGCAGGCGGGAGGGGCTCAGTACAGCAAAACATTCAGTACTTC.

This clonotype has at least ten counts. The V and J genes are TRBV11-2 and TRBJ2-1; D is undetermined. Germline loops: CDR1 SGHAT, CDR2 FQNNGV. There are 13 residues in the CDR3. The V and J ends lost 5 bases and 2 bases respectively, with 7 bases between them. CDR3 nucleotides: TGTGCCAGCAGCCTGACTCCCTACAATGAGCAGTTCTTC. Residues: CASSLTPYNEQFF.

There are many counts of this clonotype. The chain has TRBV7-9 and TRBJ2-1; perhaps TRBD2 as D (5 bases). Looked up from germline, CDR1 is SEHNR and CDR2 is FQNEAQ (reference sequence). The CDR3 has 15 residues. V was trimmed by 3 bases and J by 6 bases, leaving 15 bases between them. The CDR3 DNA reads as TGTGCCAGCAGCTTGGTACTAGTTGTCCCCAATGAGCAGTTCTTC. The encoded protein is CASSLVLVVPNEQFF.